Included here is one T cell receptor beta chain sequence, with context. What it binds is not known. Germline-derived CDR1 and CDR2 are SEHNR and FQNEAQ (reference sequence). Between the trimmed V and J ends, which lost 0 bases and 7 bases, there was a span of 9 bases. This CDR3 contains 13 residues. The data were obtained in a study of T-cell memory formation after mild COVID-19. Study-level points and caveats: Some responding clones appeared in pre-infection memory, suggesting cross-reactive memory joined. CD8+ contracting clones occupied EMRA, while CD4+ ones occupied mainly CM and EM. Whether second-wave clones peaking at day 37 were SARS-CoV-2 specific went unconfirmed.

Using constant-segment primers, 5'RACE produced TCR alpha and TCR beta cDNA libraries carrying sample barcodes and UMIs. Using its own MiXCR run on the 5' RACE reads, TCRdb lists one record per CDR3 protein. The sample consists of approximately 560,000 distinct CDR3 sequences, 15% to 20% of them appearing once. The clonotype was recovered from an adult woman who had mild COVID-19 (a few samples of this study predate the infection). Cell type and time point are not known. This chain links TRBV7-9 with TRBJ1-1; a possible D gene is TRBD1 (6 bases). Sequenced material: PBMCs or a T cell subset sorted from them (not recorded which). The CDR3 sequence is CASSLARTDEAFF. The CDR3 nucleotides read TGTGCCAGCAGCTTAGCTAGGACAGATGAAGCTTTCTTT.